One T cell receptor (beta chain) is described in this entry. Its antigen is unidentified. Measured with immunoSEQ multiplex PCR; TCRdb has only the in-frame clones, and not every one. The table includes around 140,000 clones, roughly nine tenths detected once. This specimen belongs to a study of T cell responses to AZD1222 COVID-19 vaccine. Study results and limitations: All repertoire sampling was performed exclusively after the peak T cell response.

The receptor was derived from an adult in good health. This specimen was peripheral blood, taken on day 0 of AZD1222 vaccination.

The CDR3 is CASSQPGTGGKNSNQPQHF. The CDR3 DNA reads as TGTGCCAGCAGTCAACCCGGGACAGGGGGCAAAAATAGCAATCAGCCCCAGCATTTT. The rearrangement joins TRBV6-6 to TRBJ1-5, with 12 bases that match TRBD1. Germline CDR1 and CDR2: MNHNY and SVGAGI (reference sequence). J was trimmed by 0 bases and V by 5 bases; bases with no gene match: 11. CDR3 length equals 19 residues.